A selection of T cell receptor beta chains follows, all from one sample in a study of T cells in Graves' hyperthyroidism and ophthalmopathy. TCRdb re-called the multiplex PCR reads through MiXCR, storing one row per CDR3 protein. The top ten hold around a sixth of the sample, which has a few hundred thousand distinct CDR3 sequences, about 15% seen once. The specimen sequenced was blood. The receptors were sampled from a woman between 18 and 29 years old with Graves' hyperthyroidism. CDR3s include the opening cysteine and the closing phenylalanine or tryptophan. D genes are given only for firm matches. Some rows mark clone size as missing; the rest say once, few, many or name a class of expanded clone.

clone_size j_call d_call v_call cdr3_aa cdr3_nt
. TRBJ1-2 . TRBV28 CASSFRDRRWYGYTF TGTGCCAGCAGTTTCCGAGACCGGCGGTGGTATGGCTACACCTTC
. TRBJ2-3 . TRBV6-2/TRBV6-3 CASPLRHVSTDTQYF TGTGCCAGCCCCCTCCGACACGTTAGCACAGATACGCAGTATTTT
. TRBJ1-2 . TRBV20-1 CSARRPPNYGYTF TGCAGTGCTCGCAGGCCCCCTAACTATGGCTACACCTTC
many TRBJ1-2 . TRBV27 CASRAGRSVDYTF TGTGCCAGCAGAGCTGGACGGAGCGTGGACTACACCTTC
. TRBJ2-2 . TRBV10-3 CASDRAANTGELFF TGTGCCAGCGACCGGGCAGCTAACACCGGGGAGCTGTTTTTT
. TRBJ1-4 . TRBV2 CASKGQRNEKLFF TGTGCCAGCAAGGGGCAGAGAAATGAAAAACTGTTTTTT
many TRBJ2-3 . TRBV6-1 CASRRSGGADTQYF TGTGCCAGCAGACGTAGCGGCGGGGCAGATACGCAGTATTTT
many TRBJ1-1 . TRBV5-1 CASSPGRGLLGVGTEAFF TGCGCCAGCAGCCCCGGTCGGGGGCTCCTCGGTGTTGGCACTGAAGCTTTCTTT
. TRBJ2-7 . TRBV4-1 CASSQAVGVRGYKQYF TGCGCCAGCAGCCAAGCTGTCGGGGTGAGAGGCTACAAGCAGTACTTC
. TRBJ2-1 . TRBV30 CAWSRSYNEQFF TGTGCCTGGAGTCGAAGCTACAATGAGCAGTTCTTC